Included here is one T cell receptor beta chain sequence, with context. What it binds is not known. The data were obtained in a study of shared clonotypes between healthy human individuals. Findings and caveats of the study: Rarefaction curves obtained for sorted subsets showed sequencing incomplete despite large depth. The sole specimen, blood, was sampled, and tissue repertoires likely differ.

Clones were sequenced by immunoSEQ multiplex PCR, and TCRdb holds only the in-frame ones, with some missing. The sample carries about 2 million clones, about 95% recorded once. CDR3 length: 16 amino acids. With V trimmed by 3 bases and J by 2 bases, 7 bases remained unmatched. CDR1 SGHRS and CDR2 YFSETQ come from the germline V gene. Naive CD8 isolation took CD45RO-negative cells positively selected for CCR7 and excluded terminally differentiated effector memory CD45RA+ cells. This sequence joins TRBV5-1 and TRBJ2-1; TRBD1 agrees at 8 bases. Material for sequencing was naive CD8+ T cells sorted from blood. This TCR derives from a young man in good health. CDR3 amino acids: CASSWDTGGTYNEQFF. The DNA of the CDR3 is TGCGCCAGCAGCTGGGACACAGGGGGTACCTACAATGAGCAGTTCTTC.